Detailed here is one TCR beta chain. Looked up from germline, CDR1 is MNHNS and CDR2 is SASEGT. The CDR3 contains 14 residues. The germline V and J ends were trimmed by 1 base and 1 base, with 7 bases remaining between them. The sample originates from a study of shared clonotypes between healthy human individuals. Here immunoSEQ multiplex PCR was the method, and the copy in TCRdb shows in-frame clones only, minus some. Of approximately 1,500,000 clones in the sample, around 95% were seen once. Specimen: naive CD4+ T cells sorted from blood. As for subset: CD45RA+ positively selected. This clonotype originated in a man aged 25-45 years in good health. The chain has TRBV6-1 and TRBJ1-1; no firm D call. This CDR3 reads CASSEVWWNTEAFF. The CDR3 DNA is TGTGCCAGCAGTGAAGTTTGGTGGAACACTGAAGCTTTCTTT.